Given below is one T cell receptor (beta chain) in context. What it recognizes is unknown. Time point noted: late sampling 161 to 241 days after vaccination in a few convalescent patients. The CDR3 loop spans 11 amino acids. Germline assignment: CDR1 MGHDK and CDR2 SYGVNS. V was pared by 7 bases and J by 4 bases, with 8 bases between. Via MiXCR, TCRdb re-called the PCR reads, giving one row per CDR3 protein. Found here are about 31,000 distinct CDR3 sequences, about 50% of them singletons; the top ten hold 5% to 6%. The data belong to a study of vaccination and CD4 T cells after COVID-19. In the study overall: Each post-COVID sample was drawn after diagnosis, and the median interval was approximately 92 days (range 35 to 161). General study points: Reactive clone data from convalescent patients indicated a median of about 86% appearing only post-vaccination. Median counts of SARS-CoV-2-reactive clonotypes increased from around 20 to 38; this difference was not significant.

The chain has TRBV25-1 and TRBJ2-7; D is unclear. The TCR originated in a human donor who had recovered from COVID-19. Material: CD4+ T cells from blood, obtained about 7 months after SARS-CoV-2 vaccination. CDR3 sequence reads: CASIGKYEQYF. In DNA, the CDR3 is TGTGCCAGCATTGGAAAGTACGAGCAGTACTTC.